These 24 T cell receptor beta chains were sequenced from one sample in a study of blood T cell repertoires in COVID-19. TCRdb's table, derived via immunoSEQ multiplex PCR, lists solely in-frame clones and lacks some. The sample carries some 200,000 clones, about 85% recorded once. Sequences were obtained from PBMCs or T cells enriched from blood (not recorded which). These receptors were taken from a woman aged 25 to 39 who had recovered from COVID-19.

The chain joins TRBV19 to TRBJ1-4; D is unclear. Germline CDR1 and CDR2: LNHDA and SQIVND (reference sequence). Deletions cut 3 bases from V and 1 base from J, with 6 bases between. This CDR3 has 14 amino acids. The CDR3 region has the DNA TGTGCCAGTAGTATGAGGAAAACTAATGAAAAACTGTTTTTT. As protein: CASSMRKTNEKLFF.

This chain joins TRBV11-3 and TRBJ1-2; TRBD1 is a possible D gene (5 bases). The CDR3 consists of 15 residues. V lost 0 bases and J lost 3, with 11 bases in between. The V gene's germline CDR1 is SGHNT and CDR2 YENEEA. This CDR3 reads CASSLDPWGDYGYTF. DNA of the CDR3: TGTGCCAGCAGCTTAGACCCGTGGGGGGACTATGGCTACACCTTC.

V gene TRBV6-5 combines with J gene TRBJ1-2; 7 bases align to TRBD1. V lost 0 bases to trimming and J lost 6 bases; unmatched junction nucleotides: 7. This CDR3 region has 15 residues. Germline-derived CDR1 and CDR2 are MNHEY and SVGAGI. The CDR3 loop reads CASSYSQGGVDGYTF. In DNA form, the CDR3 reads TGTGCCAGCAGTTACTCGCAAGGGGGCGTCGATGGCTACACCTTC.

This rearrangement joins TRBV19 to TRBJ2-1; 10 nucleotides align to TRBD2. Per the germline V gene, CDR1 is LNHDA and CDR2 is SQIVND (reference sequence). V was pared by 4 bases and J by 8 bases, with 8 bases of the junction left unmatched. The CDR3 consists of 15 residues. The CDR3 sequence: CASSTQAGGRHEQFF. The CDR3 coding sequence is TGTGCCAGTAGTACCCAAGCGGGGGGGAGGCATGAGCAGTTCTTC.

This chain uses TRBV18 with TRBJ1-4, with 10 bases lining up with TRBD1. J lost 6 bases, V lost 6 bases, and 7 bases had no gene match. The germline gives CDR1 KGHSH, CDR2 LQKENI. The CDR3 contains 15 residues. For the CDR3, the DNA is TGTGCCAGCTCTCTTACCGGGACAGGGGATGAAAAACTGTTTTTT. Amino acids: CASSLTGTGDEKLFF.

V gene TRBV30 combines with J gene TRBJ1-2; D unresolved. V was trimmed by 8 bases and J by 7 bases, leaving 14 bases between them. CDR1 and CDR2 from the germline V gene are GTSNPN and SVGIG (reference sequence). The CDR3 totals 11 residues. In DNA form, the CDR3 reads TGTGCCCTCAGGAAAGGAATTGGCTACACCTTC. Protein: CALRKGIGYTF.

The gene calls are TRBV18 and TRBJ1-2; the match to TRBD1 covers 8 bases. This CDR3 has 14 amino acids. With 3 bases clipped from V and 5 bases from J, the junction kept 5 bases outside the gene matches. Germline V gives CDR1 KGHSH, CDR2 LQKENI. The CDR3 here is CASSPDRARYGYTF. The CDR3 region has the DNA TGTGCCAGCTCACCGGACAGGGCTCGGTATGGCTACACCTTC.

This chain links TRBV6-2 or TRBV6-3 with TRBJ1-2; D is perhaps TRBD1 (6 bases). CDR1 and CDR2 (germline): MNHEY, SVGEGT. Deletions cut 1 base from V and 8 bases from J, with 14 bases between. The CDR3 spans 14 residues. CDR3 nucleotide sequence: TGTGCCAGCAGTTACTGGGGGCAGGGAGACGGCTACACCTTC. It is translated as CASSYWGQGDGYTF.

V gene TRBV11-2 combines with J gene TRBJ2-7, with D possibly matching TRBD1 (6 bases). V was cut by 8 bases and J by 2 bases, with 13 bases left in between. The CDR3 length is 13 residues. Germline V gives CDR1 SGHAT, CDR2 FQNNGV. The CDR3 DNA follows: TGTGCCAGCGGGCAGGGGTCCCCCTACGAGCAGTACTTC. The encoded protein is CASGQGSPYEQYF. The whole variable domain, filled in from reference TRBV11-2 and TRBJ2-7, reads EAGVAQSPRYKIIEKRQSVAFWCNPISGHATLYWYQQILGQGPKLLIQFQNNGVVDDSQLPKDRFSAERLKGVDSTLKIQPAKLEDSAVYLCASGQGSPYEQYFGPGTRLTVT.

The J gene is TRBJ2-7, the V gene TRBV19; the D gene is possibly TRBD2 (6 bases). The germline CDR1 and CDR2 sequences are LNHDA and SQIVND (reference sequence). CDR3 length equals 14 residues. Trimming took off 2 bases at V and 1 base at J, with 9 bases between the two ends. The CDR3 DNA reads TGTGCCAGTAGTATAAGGGACTCATCCTACGAGCAGTACTTC. Amino acids: CASSIRDSSYEQYF.

The V and J genes are TRBV6-2 or TRBV6-3 and TRBJ1-2; 7 bases align to TRBD1. This CDR3 has 16 amino acids. V lost 3 bases, J lost 7 bases, and 14 bases stayed unmatched. The V gene's germline CDR1 is MNHEY and CDR2 SVGEGT. Written as DNA, the CDR3 is TGTGCCAGCAGTTATGGAGGGGGCGCCCCTATTGGTGGCTACACCTTC. Translation: CASSYGGGAPIGGYTF.

This sequence joins TRBV3-1 (or the pseudogene TRBV3-2) and TRBJ2-7, with D maybe TRBD1 (6 bases). From germline, CDR1 is LGHDT and CDR2 YNNKEL (reference sequence). V lost 4 bases to trimming and J lost 2 bases, with 12 bases between them. This CDR3 has 14 amino acids. The CDR3 DNA sequence: TGTGCCAGCAGCCTACAGGGATGGGCCTACGAGCAGTACTTC. Encoded protein: CASSLQGWAYEQYF.

The chain employs TRBV28 and TRBJ1-5, with D perhaps matching TRBD1 (6 bases). The CDR3 sequence is 14 residues long. V lost 7 bases and J lost 6, with 16 bases in between. Germline CDR1 and CDR2: MDHEN and SYDVKM. CDR3: CASKGGGRSQPQHF. CDR3 in DNA: TGTGCCAGCAAAGGGGGGGGGAGAAGTCAGCCCCAGCATTTT.

This chain connects TRBV11-3 to TRBJ1-2; D remains ambiguous. Per germline, CDR1 SGHNT and CDR2 YENEEA. Trimming stripped 2 bases from V and 0 bases from J, with 10 bases between. The CDR3 consists of 15 residues. DNA of the CDR3: TGTGCCAGCAGCTTATACACCCCAACTAACTATGGCTACACCTTC. Translated, it gives CASSLYTPTNYGYTF.

This chain uses TRBV7-9 with TRBJ1-4, with D possibly TRBD1 on 6 matching bases. There are 14 residues in the CDR3. The germline V gene has CDR1 SEHNR and CDR2 FQNEAQ (reference sequence). V lost 5 bases and J lost 7, with 14 bases in between. CDR3 protein: CASSPNRAGEKLFF. The CDR3 DNA reads as TGTGCCAGCAGCCCCAACAGGGCGGGTGAAAAACTGTTTTTT. Filled out from reference TRBV7-9 and TRBJ1-4, the complete variable domain reads DTGVSQNPRHKITKRGQNVTFRCDPISEHNRLYWYRQTLGQGPEFLTYFQNEAQLEKSRLLSDRFSAERPKGSFSTLEIQRTEQGDSAMYLCASSPNRAGEKLFFGSGTQLSVL.

This clone was observed a handful of times. The genes are TRBV5-1 and TRBJ1-2; maybe TRBD1 (5 bases). This CDR3 region has 13 residues. CDR1 is SGHRS and CDR2 is YFSETQ in the germline V gene. V lost 4 bases and J lost 6, with 13 bases in between. The CDR3 loop is CASSREGTDGYTF. CDR3 nucleotides: TGCGCCAGCAGCCGGGAGGGGACGGATGGCTACACCTTC.

The chain carries TRBV29-1 and TRBJ1-2; D is possibly TRBD1 (6 bases). The V and J ends lost 6 bases and 7 bases respectively, with 15 bases between them. The CDR3 covers 12 residues. Germline V gives CDR1 SQVTM, CDR2 ANQGSEA. The CDR3, as DNA: TGCAGCGTCCGAACAGGGTTTCTTGGCTACACCTTC. It specifies CSVRTGFLGYTF.

J is TRBJ1-2 and V is TRBV9, with D possibly being TRBD1 (5 bases). The CDR3 spans 13 residues. The V end was cut by 0 bases, the J end by 4 bases, with 7 bases between. Looked up from germline, CDR1 is SGDLS and CDR2 is YYNGEE. CDR3 sequence: CASSVDGAYGYTF. In DNA form, the CDR3 reads TGTGCCAGCAGCGTAGATGGGGCCTATGGCTACACCTTC.

The chain combines TRBV15 with TRBJ2-3; 7 positions agree with TRBD1. J lost 6 bases, V lost 0 bases, and 6 bases had no gene match. CDR3 length: 15 amino acids. Germline values: CDR1 LNHNV, CDR2 YYDKDF (reference sequence). This CDR3 is CATSRDLGGGDTQYF. The CDR3 DNA is TGTGCCACCAGCAGAGATCTAGGGGGCGGGGATACGCAGTATTTT.

The V and J genes are TRBV18 and TRBJ1-6; D call uncertain. The ends were cut back, 4 bases at V and 5 bases at J, with 15 bases in the middle. Looked up from germline, CDR1 is KGHSH and CDR2 is LQKENI. CDR3 length equals 16 residues. DNA for the CDR3: TGTGCCAGCTCACTCGGCGCGACGGAGAATAATTCACCCCTCCACTTT. This sequence encodes CASSLGATENNSPLHF.

This clone was observed a handful of times. The genes are TRBV24-1 and TRBJ2-2, with unresolved D. In germline, CDR1 is KGHDR, CDR2 SFDVKD. This CDR3 region has 13 residues. The V gene lost 4 bases and the J gene lost 6 bases, with 8 bases spanning the gap. CDR3 region: CATSDAVAGELFF. The DNA of the CDR3 is TGTGCCACCAGTGACGCAGTTGCCGGGGAGCTGTTTTTT.

This chain's CDR3 is CASRRNRDTEAFF. The CDR3 coding sequence is TGTGCCAGCAGGAGGAACAGGGACACTGAAGCTTTCTTT. The chain uses TRBV6-4 and TRBJ1-1, with a weak D call TRBD1 (6 bases). The CDR3 runs to 13 residues. CDR1 is MRHNA, CDR2 SNTAGT, per germline. Trimming pared 6 bases from V and 3 bases from J, leaving 11 bases between.

The V call is TRBV9, the J call TRBJ1-1; TRBD1 matches at 8 bases. Germline V gene sequence: CDR1 SGDLS, CDR2 YYNGEE. CDR3 length: 14 amino acids. Trimming took 3 bases from V and 5 from J; bases not matched to a gene: 6. Here the CDR3 reads CASSETGVRTEAFF. CDR3 nucleotides: TGTGCCAGCAGCGAGACAGGGGTGAGGACTGAAGCTTTCTTT. Variable domain in full (rest from reference TRBV9 and TRBJ1-1): DSGVTQTPKHLITATGQRVTLRCSPRSGDLSVYWYQQSLDQGLQFLIQYYNGEERAKGNILERFSAQQFPDLHSELNLSSLELGDSALYFCASSETGVRTEAFFGQGTRLTVV.

This chain links TRBV12-3 or TRBV12-4 with TRBJ2-3; D is possibly TRBD2 (5 bases). The V end was cut by 6 bases, the J end by 2 bases, with 9 bases between. The CDR3 contains 13 residues. The CDR3 sequence is CASRDLYTDTQYF. In nucleotides, the CDR3 is TGTGCCAGCAGGGACTTGTACACAGATACGCAGTATTTT.